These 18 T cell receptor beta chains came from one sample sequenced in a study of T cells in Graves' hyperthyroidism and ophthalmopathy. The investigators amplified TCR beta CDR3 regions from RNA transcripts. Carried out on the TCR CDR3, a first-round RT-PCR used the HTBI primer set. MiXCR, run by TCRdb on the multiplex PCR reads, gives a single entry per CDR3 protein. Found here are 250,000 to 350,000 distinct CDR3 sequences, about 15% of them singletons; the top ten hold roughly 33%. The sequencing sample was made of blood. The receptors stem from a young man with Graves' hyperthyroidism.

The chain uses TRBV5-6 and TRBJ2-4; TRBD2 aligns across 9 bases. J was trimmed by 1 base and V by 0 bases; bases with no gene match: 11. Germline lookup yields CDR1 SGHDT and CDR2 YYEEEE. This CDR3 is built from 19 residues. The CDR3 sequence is CASSLASSGRRGAKNIQYF. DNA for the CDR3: TGTGCCAGCAGCTTGGCGAGTAGCGGGAGAAGGGGGGCCAAAAACATTCAGTACTTC.

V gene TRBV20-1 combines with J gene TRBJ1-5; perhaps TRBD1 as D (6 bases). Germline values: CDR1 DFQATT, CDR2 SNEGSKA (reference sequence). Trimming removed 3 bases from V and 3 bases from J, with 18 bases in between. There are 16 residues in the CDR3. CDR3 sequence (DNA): TGCAGTGCTAGGTCTGGAGCAGGGGATGTCAATCAGCCCCAGCATTTT. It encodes CSARSGAGDVNQPQHF.

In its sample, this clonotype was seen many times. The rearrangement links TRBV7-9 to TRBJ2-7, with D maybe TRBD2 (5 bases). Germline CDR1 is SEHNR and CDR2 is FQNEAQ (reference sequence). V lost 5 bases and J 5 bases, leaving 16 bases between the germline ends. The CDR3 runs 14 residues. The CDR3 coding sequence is TGTGCCAGCAGCAGCTTAAGAGGGATGCACGAGCAGTACTTC. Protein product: CASSSLRGMHEQYF.

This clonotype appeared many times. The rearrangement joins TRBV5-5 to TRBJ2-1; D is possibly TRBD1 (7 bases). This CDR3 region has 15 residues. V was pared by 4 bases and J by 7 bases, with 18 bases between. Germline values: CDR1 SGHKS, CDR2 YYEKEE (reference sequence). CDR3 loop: CASSAGGGFANEQFF. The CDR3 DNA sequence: TGTGCCAGCAGCGCCGGAGGGGGCTTTGCGAATGAGCAGTTCTTC.

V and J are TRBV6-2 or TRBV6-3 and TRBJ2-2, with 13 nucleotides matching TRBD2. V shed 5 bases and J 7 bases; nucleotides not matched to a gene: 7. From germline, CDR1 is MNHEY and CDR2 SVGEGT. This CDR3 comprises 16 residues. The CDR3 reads CASSAGLAGEGGELFF. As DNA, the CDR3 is TGTGCCAGCAGTGCCGGACTAGCGGGAGAGGGCGGGGAGCTGTTTTTT.

CDR3: CSAQPLRLAGGEQYF. The CDR3 DNA reads as TGCAGTGCTCAGCCCCTCAGACTAGCGGGAGGAGAGCAGTACTTC. The genes are TRBV20-1 and TRBJ2-7, with 13 positions matching TRBD2. This CDR3 region has 15 residues. Germline V lookup: CDR1 DFQATT, CDR2 SNEGSKA (reference sequence). V lost 5 bases and J lost 7; bases outside the gene matches: 11.

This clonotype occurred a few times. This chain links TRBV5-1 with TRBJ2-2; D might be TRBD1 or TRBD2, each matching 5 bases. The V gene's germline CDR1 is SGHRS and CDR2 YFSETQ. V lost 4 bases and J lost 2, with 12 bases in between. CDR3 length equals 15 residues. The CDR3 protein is CASSLGVGNTGELFF. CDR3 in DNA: TGCGCCAGCAGCCTGGGGGTAGGCAACACCGGGGAGCTGTTTTTT.

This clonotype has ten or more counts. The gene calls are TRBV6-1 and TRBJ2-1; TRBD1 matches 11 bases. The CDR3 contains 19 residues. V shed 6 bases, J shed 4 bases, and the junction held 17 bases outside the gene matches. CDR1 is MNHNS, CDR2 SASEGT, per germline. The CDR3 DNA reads TGTGCCAGCAGACCCCGGACAGGGGGCGGGGGTTGGCGTTACAATGAGCAGTTCTTC. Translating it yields CASRPRTGGGGWRYNEQFF.

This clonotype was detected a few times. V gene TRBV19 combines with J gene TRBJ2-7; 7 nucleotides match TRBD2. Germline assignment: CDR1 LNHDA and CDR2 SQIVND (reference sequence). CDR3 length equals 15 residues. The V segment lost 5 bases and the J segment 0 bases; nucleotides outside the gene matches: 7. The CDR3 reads CASSPGGGNSYEQYF. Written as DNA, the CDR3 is TGTGCCAGTAGTCCAGGCGGGGGAAACTCCTACGAGCAGTACTTC. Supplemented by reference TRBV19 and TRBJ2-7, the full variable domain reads DGGITQSPKYLFRKEGQNVTLSCEQNLNHDAMYWYRQDPGQGLRLIYYSQIVNDFQKGDIAEGYSVSREKKESFPLTVTSAQKNPTAFYLCASSPGGGNSYEQYFGPGTRLTVT.

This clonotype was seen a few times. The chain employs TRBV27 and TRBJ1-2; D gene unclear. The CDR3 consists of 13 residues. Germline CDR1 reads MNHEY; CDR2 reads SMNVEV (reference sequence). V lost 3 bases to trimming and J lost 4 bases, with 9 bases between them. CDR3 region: CASSFQPGYGYTF. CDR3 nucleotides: TGTGCCAGCAGTTTCCAGCCAGGCTATGGCTACACCTTC.

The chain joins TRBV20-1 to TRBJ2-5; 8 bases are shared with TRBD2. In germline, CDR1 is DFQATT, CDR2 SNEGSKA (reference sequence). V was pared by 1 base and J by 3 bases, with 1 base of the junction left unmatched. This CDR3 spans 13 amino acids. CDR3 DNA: TGCAGTGCTAGAGGGCGGGAGGAAGAGACCCAGTACTTC. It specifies CSARGREEETQYF.

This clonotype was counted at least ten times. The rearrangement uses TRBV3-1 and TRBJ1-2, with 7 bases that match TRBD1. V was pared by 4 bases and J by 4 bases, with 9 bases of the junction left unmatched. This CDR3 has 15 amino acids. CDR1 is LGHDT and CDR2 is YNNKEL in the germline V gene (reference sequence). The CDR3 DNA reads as TGTGCCAGCAGCCTGTTCCGGGACAGAAGCTATGGCTACACCTTC. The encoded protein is CASSLFRDRSYGYTF.

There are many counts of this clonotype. CDR3 in amino acids: CASSRQGMETQYF. CDR3 nucleotides: TGTGCCAGCAGCCGACAGGGGATGGAGACCCAGTACTTC. The chain uses TRBV7-8 and TRBJ2-5; 8 nucleotides agree with TRBD1. Germline lookup yields CDR1 SGHVS and CDR2 FQNEAQ. Trimming took 5 bases from V and 5 from J; bases not matched to a gene: 4. The CDR3 sequence is 13 residues long.

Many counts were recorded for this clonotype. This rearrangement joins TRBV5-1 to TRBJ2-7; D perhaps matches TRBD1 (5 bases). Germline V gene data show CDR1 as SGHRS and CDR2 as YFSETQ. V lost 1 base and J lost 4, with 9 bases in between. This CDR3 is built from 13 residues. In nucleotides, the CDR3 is TGCGCCAGCAGCTTGTACTCAGGGTACGAGCAGTACTTC. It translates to CASSLYSGYEQYF.

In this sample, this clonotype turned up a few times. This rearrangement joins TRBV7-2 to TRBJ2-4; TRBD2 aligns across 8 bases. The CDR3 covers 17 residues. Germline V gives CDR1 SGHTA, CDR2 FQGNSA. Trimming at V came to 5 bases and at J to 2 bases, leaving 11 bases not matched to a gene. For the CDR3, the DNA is TGTGCCAGCAGCCGCTCCGGGGGGGCCGGAACCAAAAACATTCAGTACTTC. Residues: CASSRSGGAGTKNIQYF. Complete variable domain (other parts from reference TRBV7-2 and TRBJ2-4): GAGVSQSPSNKVTEKGKDVELRCDPISGHTALYWYRQSLGQGLEFLIYFQGNSAPDKSGLPSDRFSAERTGGSVSTLTIQRTQQEDSAVYLCASSRSGGAGTKNIQYFGAGTRLSVL.

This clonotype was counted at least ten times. This chain's CDR3 is CASSRPGASYEQYF. The CDR3 DNA is TGCGCCAGCAGCAGGCCCGGGGCATCCTACGAGCAGTACTTC. The chain employs TRBV5-1 and TRBJ2-7, with D tentatively TRBD1 or TRBD2 (5 bases each). Looked up from germline, CDR1 is SGHRS and CDR2 is YFSETQ. Between the trimmed V and J ends, which lost 4 bases and 1 base, there was a span of 12 bases. The CDR3 loop spans 14 amino acids.

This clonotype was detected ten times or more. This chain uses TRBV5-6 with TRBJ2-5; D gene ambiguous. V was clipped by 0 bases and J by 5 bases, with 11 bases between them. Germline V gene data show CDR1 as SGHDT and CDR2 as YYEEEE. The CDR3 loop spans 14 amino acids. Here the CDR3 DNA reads TGTGCCAGCAGCTTGGGGCAGTCCCTGGAGACCCAGTACTTC. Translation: CASSLGQSLETQYF. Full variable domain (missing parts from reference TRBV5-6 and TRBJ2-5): DAGVTQSPTHLIKTRGQQVTLRCSPKSGHDTVSWYQQALGQGPQFIFQYYEEEERQRGNFPDRFSGHQFPNYSSELNVNALLLGDSALYLCASSLGQSLETQYFGPGTRLLVL.

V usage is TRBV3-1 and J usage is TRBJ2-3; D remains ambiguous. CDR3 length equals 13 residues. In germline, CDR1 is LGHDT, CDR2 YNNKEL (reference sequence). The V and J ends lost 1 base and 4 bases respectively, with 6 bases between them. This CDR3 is CASSQVLADTQYF. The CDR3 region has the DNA TGTGCCAGCAGCCAAGTTTTGGCAGATACGCAGTATTTT.